This T cell receptor (beta chain) was sequenced during a study of blood T cell repertoires in COVID-19. The V gene lost 3 bases and the J gene lost 5 bases, with 19 bases spanning the gap. Germline V lookup: CDR1 DFQATT, CDR2 SNEGSKA (reference sequence). The CDR3 contains 15 residues. Cohorts were assigned according to the clinical history that participants reported. Profiling relied on immunoSEQ multiplex PCR, and the TCRdb table lists in-frame clones only, not all of them. The repertoire holds some 360,000 clones, with about 90% as singletons. The TCR sequence derives from a young woman who had been exposed to COVID-19. The chain recombines TRBV20-1 with TRBJ2-5, with D possibly matching TRBD2 (6 bases). Sequenced material: PBMCs or T cells enriched from blood (not recorded which). This CDR3 is CSASNPTRRWETQYF. CDR3 nucleotides: TGCAGTGCTAGTAACCCGACTAGAAGGTGGGAGACCCAGTACTTC.